One and the same sample provided the 5 T cell receptor beta chains below, sequenced in a study of cytomegalovirus exposure and HLA in healthy donors. TCRdb keeps only in-frame clones here, not all; method: immunoSEQ multiplex PCR. The sample lists some 150,000 clones, more than 75% occurring once. The source material was PBMCs. Receptors were obtained from a man between 18 and 35 years old in good health and CMV-seronegative.

The chain couples TRBV6-5 to TRBJ2-1, with TRBD1 matching over 9 bases. From germline, CDR1 is MNHEY and CDR2 SVGAGI. This CDR3 is 14 amino acids long. With 0 bases clipped from V and 8 bases from J, the junction kept 2 bases outside the gene matches. The CDR3 DNA reads as TGTGCCAGCAGTTACTCGGACAGGGGATATGAGCAGTTCTTC. As protein: CASSYSDRGYEQFF.

The gene calls are TRBV2 and TRBJ1-5, with a weak D call TRBD1 (5 bases). With 7 bases removed from V and 5 bases from J, the gap between germline ends came to 18 bases. This CDR3 is 15 amino acids long. Germline CDR1 reads SNHLY; CDR2 reads FYNNEI. This CDR3 is CASTQGEGRYQPQHF. CDR3 sequence (DNA): TGTGCCAGCACCCAAGGGGAGGGAAGGTATCAGCCCCAGCATTTT.

The V gene is TRBV6-1, the J gene TRBJ1-2, with 11 bases fitting TRBD1. The CDR3 is 15 amino acids. The J segment lost 2 bases and the V segment lost 4 bases, leaving 3 bases of the junction unmatched. The germline V gene has CDR1 MNHNS and CDR2 SASEGT. The CDR3 DNA reads TGTGCCAGCAGTGGAGGACAGGGGGCAAACTATGGCTACACCTTC. It codes for CASSGGQGANYGYTF.

This chain connects TRBV4-1 to TRBJ1-3; D is unclear. CDR3 length: 15 amino acids. With 3 bases removed from V and 2 bases from J, the gap between germline ends came to 11 bases. From germline, CDR1 is MGHRA and CDR2 YSYEKL. The DNA of the CDR3 is TGCGCCAGCAGCCACCCCGGCAGGACTGGAAACACCATATATTTT. Amino acid sequence: CASSHPGRTGNTIYF.

V usage is TRBV6-5 and J usage is TRBJ2-2, with TRBD2 matching 9 bases. The germline CDR1 and CDR2 sequences are MNHEY and SVGAGI. The CDR3 sequence is 16 residues long. V shed 2 bases and J 4 bases; nucleotides not matched to a gene: 5. The CDR3 DNA follows: TGTGCCAGCAGTTACCCCAGCGGGGGGCTCACCGGGGAGCTGTTTTTT. Translating it yields CASSYPSGGLTGELFF.